Shown below are 27 T cell receptor beta chains from a single sample sequenced in a study of spatial heterogeneity in lung cancer. The time point denotes: sample taken at primary tumor resection. Using its own MiXCR run on the 5' RACE reads, TCRdb lists one record per CDR3 protein. This table holds 90,000 to 95,000 distinct CDR3 sequences, about 12% found once. Sample: PBMCs, taken at surgery. These receptors originate from a male donor with early-stage non-small cell lung cancer.

This clonotype was picked up a small number of times. The genes are TRBV10-3 and TRBJ2-1; 8 bases are a match to TRBD2. There are 16 residues in the CDR3. Germline CDR1 is ENHRY and CDR2 is SYGVKD. J was trimmed by 6 bases and V by 0 bases; bases with no gene match: 7. CDR3 loop: CAISESIGRAGNEQFF. The DNA for the CDR3 is TGTGCCATCAGTGAGTCGATCGGGAGGGCCGGCAATGAGCAGTTCTTC.

The chain uses TRBV6-6 and TRBJ2-7; 8 bases are shared with TRBD2. This CDR3 comprises 20 residues. V gave up 5 bases and J gave up 6 bases; unmatched junction bases: 27. The V gene's germline CDR1 is MNHNY and CDR2 SVGAGI (reference sequence). In DNA, the CDR3 is TGTGCCAGCAGTAAGGACAGAGCTAGCGGGTTCAACCCCGTAAGGGGCGAGCAGTACTTC. Its protein is CASSKDRASGFNPVRGEQYF.

This clonotype was found a few times. The chain has TRBV12-3 or TRBV12-4 and TRBJ2-5; 8 bases agree with TRBD2. V shed 5 bases, J shed 2 bases, and the junction held 4 bases outside the gene matches. The CDR3 sequence is 14 residues long. This CDR3 is CASSNSGAQETQYF. The CDR3 coding sequence is TGTGCCAGCAGTAATAGCGGGGCTCAAGAGACCCAGTACTTC.

This CDR3 reads CASSPPGTTNEKLFF. In DNA, the CDR3 is TGTGCCAGCTCACCACCGGGAACAACTAATGAAAAACTGTTTTTT. This chain links TRBV18 with TRBJ1-4; no firm D call. V was shortened by 0 bases and J by 0 bases, with 5 bases between the two germline ends. The V gene's germline CDR1 is KGHSH and CDR2 LQKENI. CDR3 length: 15 amino acids.

CDR3 nucleotides: TGCGCCAGCACAAGGCCGCTCTGGGAGCAGTACTTC. Translated, it gives CASTRPLWEQYF. The chain has TRBV23-1 and TRBJ2-7; D call uncertain. TRBV23-1 is sorted into the ORF group, with uncertain function. The V end lost 7 bases, the J end lost 7 bases, and 14 bases lay between the germline ends. This CDR3 comprises 12 residues.

This clonotype has a handful of counts. This chain joins TRBV11-1 and TRBJ1-5, with unresolved D. CDR1 is SGHAT, CDR2 FQDESV, per germline (reference sequence). Trimming pared 5 bases from V and 0 bases from J, leaving 14 bases between. CDR3 length: 16 amino acids. CDR3 protein: CASSPQPRHSNQPQHF. CDR3 nucleotide sequence: TGTGCCAGCAGCCCACAGCCTCGCCATAGCAATCAGCCCCAGCATTTT. The full variable domain, completed using reference TRBV11-1 and TRBJ1-5, is EAEVAQSPRYKITEKSQAVAFWCDPISGHATLYWYRQILGQGPELLVQFQDESVVDDSQLPKDRFSAERLKGVDSTLKIQPAELGDSAMYLCASSPQPRHSNQPQHFGDGTRLSIL.

This rearrangement joins TRBV7-2 to TRBJ2-3; D call uncertain. CDR1 SGHTA and CDR2 FQGNSA come from the germline V gene. This CDR3 has 15 amino acids. V was pared by 4 bases and J by 6 bases, with 17 bases between. The CDR3 DNA reads as TGTGCCAGCAGCTATGGCCGAGGTACGGTCGATACGCAGTATTTT. Protein sequence: CASSYGRGTVDTQYF.

The CDR3 DNA reads as TGTGCCAGCAGCACCCTCCCCGGGACTAGCGTTGGCAATGAGCAGTTCTTC. Translation: CASSTLPGTSVGNEQFF. The genes are TRBV3-1 and TRBJ2-1, with 10 bases that match TRBD2. The CDR3 is 17 residues long. In germline, CDR1 is LGHDT, CDR2 YNNKEL (reference sequence). V lost 5 bases to trimming and J lost 6 bases; unmatched junction nucleotides: 13.

The chain is built from TRBV28 and TRBJ2-7; TRBD2 matches at 7 bases. The CDR3 loop spans 13 amino acids. Germline trimming cut 3 bases from V and 3 bases from J; bases unmatched to any gene: 2. Germline V gene lookup returns CDR1 MDHEN and CDR2 SYDVKM. The CDR3 DNA reads as TGTGCCAGCAGTTTCCAGCGGGACTACGAGCAGTACTTC. Protein product: CASSFQRDYEQYF.

The rearrangement links TRBV7-8 to TRBJ1-1; 7 bases line up with TRBD1. Germline V gives CDR1 SGHVS, CDR2 FQNEAQ. After removal of 5 bases from V and 4 bases from J, the junction contained 1 base not matched to a gene. The CDR3 length is 12 residues. The CDR3 region is CASSRQGTEAFF. The CDR3 coding sequence is TGTGCCAGCAGCCGACAGGGCACTGAAGCTTTCTTT.

This clonotype was counted only a few times. This rearrangement joins TRBV6-2 or TRBV6-3 to TRBJ2-7; TRBD2 aligns across 8 bases. The CDR3 length is 15 residues. The germline V gene has CDR1 MNHEY and CDR2 SVGEGT. The junction had 5 bases not matched to a gene; V was cut back by 4 bases and J by 0 bases. CDR3 bases: TGTGCCAGCAGTTTCGGACTAGCAGGCTCCTACGAGCAGTACTTC. Amino acids: CASSFGLAGSYEQYF.

This clonotype was observed a few times. This chain connects TRBV29-1 to TRBJ1-1, with D possibly matching TRBD1 (6 bases). The CDR3 is 12 amino acids. Germline V gene lookup returns CDR1 SQVTM and CDR2 ANQGSEA. V dropped 8 bases and J dropped 2 bases, with 12 bases sitting between them. The CDR3 DNA reads TGCAGCACCGCGGACAGCAACACTGAAGCTTTCTTT. Translating gives CSTADSNTEAFF.

The chain is built from TRBV20-1 and TRBJ2-3; D possibly corresponds to TRBD1 (5 bases). The CDR3 is made up of 13 amino acids. V gave up 7 bases and J gave up 0 bases, with 11 bases separating them. Germline assignment: CDR1 DFQATT and CDR2 SNEGSKA (reference sequence). CDR3 sequence: CSVKGSSTDTQYF. CDR3 nucleotides: TGCAGTGTAAAGGGGTCTAGCACAGATACGCAGTATTTT.

The chain employs TRBV3-1 and TRBJ1-1, with D maybe TRBD1 (6 bases). V was trimmed by 0 bases and J by 1 base, leaving 12 bases between them. Germline V gene lookup returns CDR1 LGHDT and CDR2 YNNKEL (reference sequence). The CDR3 consists of 16 residues. CDR3 in DNA: TGTGCCAGCAGCCAAGAGGGCCAGACAGGGAACACTGAAGCTTTCTTT. Amino acids: CASSQEGQTGNTEAFF.

This sequence joins TRBV5-1 and TRBJ2-7; D remains unclear. Germline CDR1 reads SGHRS; CDR2 reads YFSETQ. This CDR3 comprises 13 residues. The ends were cut back, 0 bases at V and 3 bases at J, with 7 bases in the middle. CDR3 in DNA: TGCGCCAGCAGCTTGGATACAGACTACGAGCAGTACTTC. This sequence encodes CASSLDTDYEQYF.

In its sample, this clonotype was seen many times. The V gene is TRBV29-1, the J gene TRBJ1-3; possibly TRBD1 for D (5 bases). Germline values: CDR1 SQVTM, CDR2 ANQGSEA. This CDR3 region has 12 residues. V shed 4 bases and J shed 2 bases, with 6 bases lying between them. This CDR3 reads CSVAGTGNTIYF. CDR3 in DNA: TGCAGCGTTGCAGGGACTGGAAACACCATATATTTT.

This clonotype was observed at least ten times. The rearrangement links TRBV2 to TRBJ1-1; TRBD1 is a possible D gene (6 bases). The CDR3 sequence is 15 residues long. Germline loops: CDR1 SNHLY, CDR2 FYNNEI. V lost 8 bases to trimming and J lost 2 bases, with 18 bases between them. Here the CDR3 reads CASCRPGHRNTEAFF. The CDR3 DNA reads TGTGCCAGCTGCCGCCCGGGACACCGAAACACTGAAGCTTTCTTT.

The table lists this clonotype with many counts. The chain couples TRBV20-1 to TRBJ2-7, with TRBD1 matching over 7 bases. The CDR3 loop spans 15 amino acids. Per germline, CDR1 DFQATT and CDR2 SNEGSKA (reference sequence). V shed 4 bases, J shed 3 bases, and the junction held 12 bases outside the gene matches. The CDR3 region is CSAISRDSNHYEQYF. CDR3 sequence (DNA): TGCAGTGCTATAAGCCGGGACAGCAATCACTACGAGCAGTACTTC.

The chain is built from TRBV6-2 or TRBV6-3 and TRBJ2-7; 8 positions match TRBD2. V lost 9 bases, J lost 3 bases, and 7 bases stayed unmatched. The CDR3 spans 13 residues. Germline loops: CDR1 MNHEY, CDR2 SVGEGT. CDR3 sequence reads: CASSRAGGYEQYF. The CDR3 nucleotides are TGTGCCAGTTCCCGGGCGGGAGGCTACGAGCAGTACTTC.

This clonotype was counted many times. The genes are TRBV29-1 and TRBJ2-7; D possibly corresponds to TRBD1 (5 bases). CDR1 and CDR2 (germline): SQVTM, ANQGSEA. V gave up 5 bases and J gave up 1 base, with 9 bases separating them. The CDR3 extends over 12 amino acids. CDR3 nucleotide sequence: TGCAGCGTTAAAAAGGGGTCCTACGAGCAGTACTTC. Its translation is CSVKKGSYEQYF.

In its sample, this clonotype was seen a few times. This rearrangement joins TRBV6-6 to TRBJ2-2; TRBD2 agrees at 12 bases. Per the germline V gene, CDR1 is MNHNY and CDR2 is SVGAGI (reference sequence). Germline trimming cut 4 bases from V and 6 bases from J; bases unmatched to any gene: 6. The CDR3 loop spans 16 amino acids. CDR3 DNA: TGTGCCAGCAGTTCCGGGACTAGCGGGTTTCCCGGGGAGCTGTTTTTT. Translating gives CASSSGTSGFPGELFF.

The J gene is TRBJ2-7, the V gene TRBV20-1, with D unclear. Germline CDR1 DFQATT, CDR2 SNEGSKA (reference sequence). Trimming stripped 8 bases from V and 2 bases from J, with 16 bases between. The CDR3 is made up of 13 amino acids. The CDR3 sequence is CSPRWQEPYEQYF. The CDR3 DNA sequence: TGCAGTCCCCGGTGGCAGGAACCCTACGAGCAGTACTTC.

Concerning this clonotype itself: A much larger clonotype is one base distant, so this may be a read error. The chain recombines TRBV3-1 with TRBJ2-7; D is perhaps TRBD2 (6 bases). Germline CDR1 LGHDT, CDR2 YNNKEL (reference sequence). This CDR3 has 12 residues. The CDR3 sequence: CAGSQPGDEQYF. As DNA, the CDR3 is TGTGCCGGCAGCCAACCGGGGGACGAGCAGTACTTC.

This clonotype occurred a few times. This chain joins TRBV30 and TRBJ1-2, with TRBD1 matching 7 bases. This CDR3 region has 12 residues. Per the germline V gene, CDR1 is GTSNPN and CDR2 is SVGIG (reference sequence). Trimming cost V 4 bases and J 8 bases; bases outside gene matches: 7. The CDR3, as DNA: TGTGCCTGGAATAATGACAGGGAGGGCTACACCTTC. Amino acid sequence: CAWNNDREGYTF.

The sample holds many counts of this clonotype. This chain uses TRBV7-2 with TRBJ1-5; D remains unclear. The CDR3 spans 13 residues. Germline loops: CDR1 SGHTA, CDR2 FQGNSA. The germline V and J ends were trimmed by 2 bases and 4 bases, with 6 bases remaining between them. The CDR3 here is CASSLQDNQPQHF. CDR3 coding DNA: TGTGCCAGCAGCTTACAGGATAATCAGCCCCAGCATTTT.

This clonotype was recorded at least ten times. The chain employs TRBV3-1 and TRBJ1-2; no reliable D call. CDR1 is LGHDT and CDR2 is YNNKEL in the germline V gene (reference sequence). V shed 4 bases and J shed 0 bases, with 9 bases lying between them. The CDR3 loop spans 14 amino acids. CDR3 DNA sequence: TGTGCCAGCAGCCCGCAAGGCGCTAACTATGGCTACACCTTC. Amino acid sequence: CASSPQGANYGYTF.

This clonotype showed up just a few times. The V gene is TRBV7-2, the J gene TRBJ2-5; D is possibly TRBD1 or TRBD2 (5 bases each). CDR1 is SGHTA, CDR2 FQGNSA, per germline. The CDR3 length is 17 residues. V was clipped by 5 bases and J by 1 base, with 20 bases between them. CDR3 in amino acids: CASSTIGTKRLQETQYF. The CDR3 nucleotides read TGTGCCAGCAGCACCATTGGGACCAAGCGCCTCCAAGAGACCCAGTACTTC.